The 31 T cell receptor beta chains presented below share a single source sample, sequenced in a study of T cells in Graves' hyperthyroidism and ophthalmopathy. The TCR beta CDR3 regions underwent amplification using RNA transcripts as the source. Researchers ran a first-round RT-PCR on the TCR CDR3 using the HTBI primer set. TCRdb itself ran the multiplex PCR reads through MiXCR, one entry per CDR3 protein. In the table there are around 190,000 distinct CDR3 sequences, about 17% of which are singletons. Sequencing was done on a sample of blood. The origin of the receptors is a woman in her forties or fifties with Graves' hyperthyroidism.

This clonotype was picked up many times. V usage is TRBV5-5 and J usage is TRBJ2-7; a weak D match, TRBD1 (6 bases). V shed 4 bases and J shed 2 bases, with 22 bases lying between them. CDR1 SGHKS and CDR2 YYEKEE come from the germline V gene (reference sequence). CDR3 length: 17 residues. The CDR3 DNA sequence: TGTGCCAGCAGCCTCCACGAAACAACAGGGTTGGCCTACGAGCAGTACTTC. It is translated as CASSLHETTGLAYEQYF.

Ten or more counts support this clonotype. The chain combines TRBV29-1 with TRBJ2-5; D unresolved. Germline V gene data show CDR1 as SQVTM and CDR2 as ANQGSEA. With 8 bases removed from V and 5 bases from J, the gap between germline ends came to 9 bases. The CDR3 runs to 10 residues. CDR3: CSLLGETQYF. DNA for the CDR3: TGCAGCCTACTTGGGGAGACCCAGTACTTC.

Many counts were recorded for this clonotype. The genes are TRBV28 and TRBJ2-7, with TRBD1 identical over 11 bases. The J segment lost 5 bases and the V segment lost 4 bases, leaving 16 bases of the junction unmatched. The CDR3 loop spans 18 amino acids. Germline assignment: CDR1 MDHEN and CDR2 SYDVKM. The DNA of the CDR3 is TGTGCCAGCAGTTCCGACCTGACGGACAGGGGGCTTGGCCACGAGCAGTACTTC. It encodes CASSSDLTDRGLGHEQYF.

The chain uses TRBV2 and TRBJ2-1; possibly TRBD2 for D (5 bases). This CDR3 has 15 amino acids. The ends were cut back, 6 bases at V and 7 bases at J, with 19 bases in the middle. The V gene's germline CDR1 is SNHLY and CDR2 FYNNEI. The CDR3 region is CASSLGKGGKNEQFF. The DNA of the CDR3 is TGTGCCAGCAGCTTAGGGAAAGGAGGCAAGAATGAGCAGTTCTTC.

The chain's CDR3 is CASSLAYREQPQHF. The CDR3 coding sequence is TGTGCCAGCAGCTTAGCGTACAGGGAACAGCCCCAGCATTTT. The V call is TRBV7-2, the J call TRBJ1-5, with a tentative D call TRBD1 (6 bases). The CDR3 spans 14 residues. Germline lookup yields CDR1 SGHTA and CDR2 FQGNSA. V gave up 0 bases and J gave up 7 bases, with 10 bases separating them.

The sample holds a few counts of this clonotype. The chain carries TRBV4-1 and TRBJ2-7; D call uncertain. The CDR3 spans 20 residues. With 0 bases removed from V and 7 bases from J, the gap between germline ends came to 31 bases. CDR1 and CDR2 (germline): MGHRA, YSYEKL. CDR3 sequence (DNA): TGCGCCAGCAGCCAAGACCCTACTAATCCACTTAGGGCATCCCTACTGGAGCAGTACTTC. Translated: CASSQDPTNPLRASLLEQYF.

This clonotype was seen many times. The rearrangement joins TRBV9 to TRBJ2-3; 7 bases are shared with TRBD2. CDR1 and CDR2 from the germline V gene are SGDLS and YYNGEE. The CDR3 spans 14 residues. V lost 0 bases and J lost 5; bases outside the gene matches: 3. The CDR3 reads CASSVGGSGDTQYF. Here the CDR3 DNA reads TGTGCCAGCAGCGTAGGCGGGAGTGGAGATACGCAGTATTTT.

V gene TRBV7-9 combines with J gene TRBJ1-2; D is uncertain. The germline V gene encodes CDR1 SEHNR and CDR2 FQNEAQ (reference sequence). The CDR3 covers 11 residues. The germline V and J ends were trimmed by 5 bases and 6 bases, with 7 bases remaining between them. CDR3 nucleotides: TGTGCCAGCAGCCCCGCTAATGGCTACACCTTC. Its translation: CASSPANGYTF.

The V call is TRBV11-2, the J call TRBJ2-1, with 10 bases fitting TRBD2. This CDR3 spans 15 amino acids. With 3 bases clipped from V and 6 bases from J, the junction kept 5 bases outside the gene matches. Germline CDR1 is SGHAT and CDR2 is FQNNGV. The CDR3 loop reads CASSLVLAGVNEQFF. The DNA for the CDR3 is TGTGCCAGCAGCTTGGTCCTAGCGGGAGTCAATGAGCAGTTCTTC.

The V call is TRBV7-8, the J call TRBJ2-7; weak D call: TRBD1 (6 bases). Deletions cut 6 bases from V and 3 bases from J, with 15 bases between. This CDR3 has 14 residues. CDR1 is SGHVS and CDR2 is FQNEAQ in the germline V gene. The CDR3 protein is CASSSRDTHYEQYF. CDR3 nucleotide sequence: TGTGCCAGCAGTTCCCGGGACACTCACTACGAGCAGTACTTC.

The chain recombines TRBV12-5 with TRBJ2-1, with unresolved D. TRBJ2-7 matches the DNA end more closely, so the J call is doubtful. CDR3 length: 14 amino acids. CDR1 LGHNT and CDR2 FRNRAP come from the germline V gene. CDR3 amino acids: CATSILSSCNEQYF. The DNA for the CDR3 is TGTGCTACCAGCATACTCAGTTCCTGCAATGAGCAGTACTTC.

J is TRBJ2-5 and V is TRBV20-1, with D possibly matching TRBD2 (5 bases). V gave up 0 bases and J gave up 0 bases, with 14 bases separating them. Germline-derived CDR1 and CDR2 are DFQATT and SNEGSKA (reference sequence). This CDR3 region has 16 residues. Here the CDR3 reads CSARDLRLANQETQYF. As DNA, the CDR3 is TGCAGTGCTAGAGATCTCCGGCTAGCAAACCAAGAGACCCAGTACTTC.

This clonotype was seen ten or more times. The chain joins TRBV24-1 to TRBJ1-5, with D possibly TRBD1 on 5 matching bases. The germline V gene encodes CDR1 KGHDR and CDR2 SFDVKD. There are 16 residues in the CDR3. V was shortened by 3 bases and J by 4 bases, with 15 bases between the two germline ends. CDR3 sequence reads: CATSDHRRGFNQPQHF. CDR3 DNA sequence: TGTGCCACCAGTGATCACAGGAGGGGCTTTAATCAGCCCCAGCATTTT.

The chain is built from TRBV5-1 and TRBJ2-3; TRBD2 aligns across 8 bases. The ends lost 1 base at V and 2 bases at J; junction bases unmatched: 9. This CDR3 has 17 residues. Germline lookup yields CDR1 SGHRS and CDR2 YFSETQ. The CDR3 loop reads CASSLPPSGSVTDTQYF. The CDR3 nucleotides read TGCGCCAGCAGCTTGCCCCCCAGCGGGAGTGTCACAGATACGCAGTATTTT.

This clonotype was observed at least ten times. The CDR3 DNA is TGTGCCAGCAGCTCTGAGGGAGCACTGAACACTGAAGCTTTCTTT. Translating gives CASSSEGALNTEAFF. This chain uses TRBV11-2 with TRBJ1-1; unclear D gene. The CDR3 consists of 15 residues. Trimming cost V 4 bases and J 0 bases, with 12 bases left between them. CDR1 is SGHAT and CDR2 is FQNNGV in the germline V gene. Variable domain in full (rest from reference TRBV11-2 and TRBJ1-1): EAGVAQSPRYKIIEKRQSVAFWCNPISGHATLYWYQQILGQGPKLLIQFQNNGVVDDSQLPKDRFSAERLKGVDSTLKIQPAKLEDSAVYLCASSSEGALNTEAFFGQGTRLTVV.

This clonotype was observed at least ten times. CDR3 amino acids: CASSLIAGVYEQYF. The CDR3 region has the DNA TGTGCCAGCAGCTTAATAGCGGGAGTCTACGAGCAGTACTTC. V usage is TRBV7-8 and J usage is TRBJ2-7, with 9 bases that match TRBD2. V lost 2 bases, J lost 3 bases, and 2 bases stayed unmatched. This CDR3 spans 14 amino acids. The germline V gene encodes CDR1 SGHVS and CDR2 FQNEAQ.

This chain connects TRBV20-1 to TRBJ1-6, with 8 nucleotides matching TRBD1. CDR1 is DFQATT and CDR2 is SNEGSKA in the germline V gene (reference sequence). The CDR3 is 15 amino acids. V trimming: 2 bases; J trimming: 5 bases; junction bases outside the gene matches: 5. The CDR3 DNA reads TGCAGTGCTAGACCCCCGGGACAGGATAATTCACCCCTCCACTTT. This translates into CSARPPGQDNSPLHF.

At least ten counts were recorded for this clonotype. The gene calls are TRBV9 and TRBJ1-1, with TRBD1 as a possible D gene (6 bases). This CDR3 has 15 amino acids. Germline V CDR1 and CDR2: SGDLS, YYNGEE. Trimming pared 0 bases from V and 1 base from J, leaving 10 bases between. The CDR3 sequence: CASSVAGARNTEAFF. In nucleotides, the CDR3 is TGTGCCAGCAGCGTAGCAGGGGCCCGGAACACTGAAGCTTTCTTT.

Only a few counts were recorded for this clonotype. V and J are TRBV9 and TRBJ2-5, with D tentatively TRBD1 or TRBD2 (6 bases each). This CDR3 has 14 amino acids. Germline values: CDR1 SGDLS, CDR2 YYNGEE. V was shortened by 7 bases and J by 4 bases, with 17 bases between the two germline ends. CDR3 residues: CASREGGQGETQYF. CDR3 sequence (DNA): TGTGCCAGCCGCGAGGGGGGCCAGGGAGAGACCCAGTACTTC.

This clonotype occurred many times. This chain connects TRBV6-1 to TRBJ2-7; the D is unclear. Germline-derived CDR1 and CDR2 are MNHNS and SASEGT. The V gene lost 4 bases and the J gene lost 4 bases, with 17 bases spanning the gap. The CDR3 consists of 15 residues. CDR3 protein: CASSGWEVDQYEQYF. CDR3 bases: TGTGCCAGCAGTGGTTGGGAAGTAGACCAGTACGAGCAGTACTTC.

This clonotype was detected many times. V gene TRBV11-3 combines with J gene TRBJ2-5; D perhaps matches TRBD1 (5 bases). Trimming cost V 7 bases and J 1 base, with 16 bases left between them. Germline CDR1 and CDR2: SGHNT and YENEEA. CDR3 length: 15 residues. In DNA form, the CDR3 reads TGTGCCAGCAATAAGGGGATTTTACCCCAAGAGACCCAGTACTTC. Its translation is CASNKGILPQETQYF.

This clonotype has a count of ten or more. The V and J genes are TRBV29-1 and TRBJ2-5; D is unclear. Germline CDR1 and CDR2: SQVTM and ANQGSEA. V lost 4 bases and J 2 bases, leaving 8 bases between the germline ends. This CDR3 contains 12 residues. The CDR3 nucleotides read TGCAGCGTTGCGGCGGCTCAAGAGACCCAGTACTTC. This gives the protein CSVAAAQETQYF.

This clonotype was picked up many times. This rearrangement joins TRBV7-2 to TRBJ2-4; 9 bases map to TRBD2. After removal of 5 bases from V and 4 bases from J, the junction contained 6 bases not matched to a gene. The CDR3 extends over 15 amino acids. The germline CDR1 and CDR2 sequences are SGHTA and FQGNSA. The CDR3 here is CASSTRLAEKNIQYF. DNA of the CDR3: TGTGCCAGCAGCACCCGACTAGCGGAGAAAAACATTCAGTACTTC.

In this sample, this clonotype turned up a few times. This sequence joins TRBV6-1 and TRBJ2-1, with a weak D call TRBD2 (5 bases). The V and J ends lost 6 bases and 7 bases respectively, with 19 bases between them. The CDR3 length is 15 residues. CDR1 is MNHNS and CDR2 is SASEGT in the germline V gene. The CDR3 reads CASRETNFRVNEQFF. For the CDR3, the DNA is TGTGCCAGCAGGGAGACTAATTTTCGGGTGAATGAGCAGTTCTTC.

This clonotype was picked up one time. V gene TRBV11-3 combines with J gene TRBJ2-1, with 9 bases lining up with TRBD2. The germline gives CDR1 SGHNT, CDR2 YENEEA. With 5 bases clipped from V and 9 bases from J, the junction kept 8 bases outside the gene matches. The CDR3 is 14 residues long. The CDR3 DNA reads TGTGCCAGCAGCCGCGGGGGGGCGGGGTGTGAGCAGTTCTTC. Its protein product is CASSRGGAGCEQFF.

This clonotype appeared many times. The junction departs from the called germline gene at one end, perhaps through a read error. The chain has TRBV5-6 and TRBJ1-1; D may be TRBD1 (5 bases). The CDR3 is 16 amino acids. Germline V CDR1 and CDR2: SGHDT, YYEEEE. The DNA of the CDR3 is TGTGCCAGCACCGGGGCTTGGCACCGAGGCCTAACTGAAGCTTTTTTT. It encodes CASTGAWHRGLTEAFF.

This sequence joins TRBV4-1 and TRBJ1-5; TRBD1 might be the D (6 bases). V lost 1 base, J lost 8 bases, and 15 bases lay in between. The CDR3 covers 15 residues. Germline V CDR1 and CDR2: MGHRA, YSYEKL. The CDR3, as DNA: TGCGCCAGCAGCCAAGTCGGGACACTCTCCGAGCCCCAGCATTTT. Encoded protein: CASSQVGTLSEPQHF.

The CDR3 sequence: CASSSGIISYEQYF. For the CDR3, the DNA is TGCGCCAGCAGCTCCGGGATTATCTCCTACGAGCAGTACTTC. The J gene is TRBJ2-7, the V gene TRBV5-1; tentative D call: TRBD2 (5 bases). The V gene lost 3 bases and the J gene lost 0 bases, with 10 bases spanning the gap. Germline V gene sequence: CDR1 SGHRS, CDR2 YFSETQ. The CDR3 is 14 amino acids.

The chain employs TRBV25-1 and TRBJ1-4; 8 bases map to TRBD1. V trimming: 5 bases; J trimming: 7 bases; junction bases outside the gene matches: 15. CDR1 and CDR2 from the germline V gene are MGHDK and SYGVNS. The CDR3 length is 17 residues. CDR3 bases: TGTGCCAGCAGTAACCCGCCCGCCGGGACAGGTGGTGAAAAACTGTTTTTT. Amino acid sequence: CASSNPPAGTGGEKLFF.

The rearrangement uses TRBV5-1 and TRBJ2-7; 7 bases agree with TRBD1. V dropped 0 bases and J dropped 3; count of bases not matched to a gene: 6. The CDR3 consists of 15 residues. Germline V gives CDR1 SGHRS, CDR2 YFSETQ. The CDR3 is CASSLGTGGDYEQYF. CDR3 in DNA: TGCGCCAGCAGCTTGGGGACAGGTGGAGACTACGAGCAGTACTTC.

This clonotype occurred many times. The V call is TRBV15, the J call TRBJ2-7; 7 nucleotides line up with TRBD2. Trimming took 4 bases from V and 3 from J; bases not matched to a gene: 9. Germline CDR1 reads LNHNV; CDR2 reads YYDKDF (reference sequence). The CDR3 is 15 residues long. CDR3 in DNA: TGTGCCACCAGCACCCCTCCGGGGACTAACTACGAGCAGTACTTC. This sequence encodes CATSTPPGTNYEQYF.